This T cell receptor beta chain was recovered during a study of blood T cell repertoires in COVID-19. For the study at large: The study drew acute and convalescent COVID-19 samples from the United States, Italy and Spain. Sources were T cells, B-cell-depleted T cells, or PBMCs; the material itself was cDNA or gDNA.

In the authors' workflow: Amplification of reference gene primers was used by the study to estimate nucleated cell counts. Here immunoSEQ multiplex PCR was the method, and the copy in TCRdb shows in-frame clones only, minus some. For V, J and clone size, that table is used; D and trimming come from the DNA. The data hold under 300,000 clones, with roughly nine tenths observed a single time. The origin of this receptor is a man in his 60s with acute or convalescent COVID-19. Sequenced input: peripheral blood.

The CDR3 region has the DNA TGTGCCAGCAGCCAGGCCCCCAGGCGGGCACACACAGATACGCAGTATTTT. It yields the protein CASSQAPRRAHTDTQYF. The gene calls are TRBV14 and TRBJ2-3; TRBD2 might be the D (5 bases). CDR1 is SGHDN and CDR2 is FVKESK in the germline V gene. This CDR3 has 17 residues. V lost 3 bases and J lost 2, with 18 bases in between.